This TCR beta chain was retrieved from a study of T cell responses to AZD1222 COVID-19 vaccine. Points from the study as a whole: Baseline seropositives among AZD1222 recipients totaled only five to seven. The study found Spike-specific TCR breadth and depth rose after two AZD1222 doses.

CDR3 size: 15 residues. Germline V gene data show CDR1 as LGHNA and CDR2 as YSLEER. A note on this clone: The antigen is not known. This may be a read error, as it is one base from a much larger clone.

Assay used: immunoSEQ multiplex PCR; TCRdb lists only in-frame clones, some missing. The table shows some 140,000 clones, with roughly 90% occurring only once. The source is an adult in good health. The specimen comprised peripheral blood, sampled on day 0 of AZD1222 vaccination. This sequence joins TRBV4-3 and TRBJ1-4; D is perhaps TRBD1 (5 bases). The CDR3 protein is CATSRQQSTNEKLFF. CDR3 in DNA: TGCGCCACCAGCCGACAGCAGAGCACTAATGAAAAACTGTTTTTT.